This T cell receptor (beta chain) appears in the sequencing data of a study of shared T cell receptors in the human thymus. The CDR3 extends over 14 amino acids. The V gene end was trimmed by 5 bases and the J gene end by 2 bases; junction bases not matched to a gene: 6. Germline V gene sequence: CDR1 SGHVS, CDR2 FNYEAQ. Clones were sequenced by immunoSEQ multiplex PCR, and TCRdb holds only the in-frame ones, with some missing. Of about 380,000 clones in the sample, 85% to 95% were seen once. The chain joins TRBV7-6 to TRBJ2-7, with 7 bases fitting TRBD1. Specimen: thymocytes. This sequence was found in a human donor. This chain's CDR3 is CASSPPGQTYEQYF. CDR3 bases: TGTGCCAGCAGCCCCCCGGGACAGACCTACGAGCAGTACTTC.